This TCR beta chain was retrieved from a study of blood T cell repertoires in COVID-19. Study-wide context: COVID-19 samples collected from the United States, Italy and Spain covered acute and convalescent phases. PBMCs, B-cell-depleted T cells, or T cells were the source of the cDNA or gDNA that made up the material.

In terms of age and location, participants ranged from about 18 to 95 years and lived in about 25 US areas. Participant-given clinical history determined each cohort assignment. Sequencing was performed with immunoSEQ multiplex PCR; in TCRdb, only in-frame clones are kept and a portion is missing. The sample lists 370,000 or so clones, about 90% occurring once. The sequence was obtained from a man in his thirties or forties who had recovered from COVID-19. Sequenced material: PBMCs or T cells enriched from blood (not recorded which).

CDR3 DNA: TGTGCCAGCAGTTTAGCCGGGACATCAAGCAATCAGCCCCAGCATTTT. Encoded protein: CASSLAGTSSNQPQHF. The chain employs TRBV27 and TRBJ1-5, with D maybe TRBD1 (6 bases). V dropped 2 bases and J dropped 1 base, with 12 bases sitting between them. Germline CDR1 and CDR2: MNHEY and SMNVEV (reference sequence). CDR3 length: 16 residues.